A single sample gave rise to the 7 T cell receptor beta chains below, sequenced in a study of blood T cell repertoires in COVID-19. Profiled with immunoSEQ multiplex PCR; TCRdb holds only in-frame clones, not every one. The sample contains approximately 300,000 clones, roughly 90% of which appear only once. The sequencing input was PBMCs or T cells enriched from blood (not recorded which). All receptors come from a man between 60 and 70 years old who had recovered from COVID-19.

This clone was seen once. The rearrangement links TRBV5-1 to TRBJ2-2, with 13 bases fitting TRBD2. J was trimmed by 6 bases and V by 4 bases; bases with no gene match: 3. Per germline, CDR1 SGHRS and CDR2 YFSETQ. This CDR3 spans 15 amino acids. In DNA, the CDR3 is TGCGCCAGCAGCCCGGGACTAGCGGGATCCGGGGAGCTGTTTTTT. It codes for CASSPGLAGSGELFF.

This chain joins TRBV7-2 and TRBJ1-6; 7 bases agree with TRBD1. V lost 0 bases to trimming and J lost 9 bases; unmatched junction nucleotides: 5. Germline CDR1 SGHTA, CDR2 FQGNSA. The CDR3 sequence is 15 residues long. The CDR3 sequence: CASSLAGRGVSPLHF. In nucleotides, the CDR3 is TGTGCCAGCAGCTTAGCAGGCAGGGGGGTTTCACCCCTCCACTTT.

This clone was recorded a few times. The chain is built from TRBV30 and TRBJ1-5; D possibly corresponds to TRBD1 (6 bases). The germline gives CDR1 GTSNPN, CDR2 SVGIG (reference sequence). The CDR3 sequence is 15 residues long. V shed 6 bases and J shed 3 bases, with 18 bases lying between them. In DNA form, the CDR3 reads TGTGCCTGCACCCCGGACAGAAATCCCAATCAGCCCCAGCATTTT. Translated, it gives CACTPDRNPNQPQHF. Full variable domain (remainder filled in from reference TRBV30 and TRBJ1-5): SQTIHQWPATLVQPVGSPLSLECTVEGTSNPNLYWYRQAAGRGLQLLFYSVGIGQISSEVPQNLSASRPQDRQFILSSKKLLLSDSGFYLCACTPDRNPNQPQHFGDGTRLSIL.

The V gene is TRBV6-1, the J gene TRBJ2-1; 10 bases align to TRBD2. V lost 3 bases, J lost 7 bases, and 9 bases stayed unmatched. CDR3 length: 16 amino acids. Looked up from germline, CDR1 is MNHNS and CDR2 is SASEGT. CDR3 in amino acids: CASSEESSGRQNEQFF. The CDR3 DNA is TGTGCCAGCAGTGAGGAGAGTAGCGGGAGGCAAAATGAGCAGTTCTTC.

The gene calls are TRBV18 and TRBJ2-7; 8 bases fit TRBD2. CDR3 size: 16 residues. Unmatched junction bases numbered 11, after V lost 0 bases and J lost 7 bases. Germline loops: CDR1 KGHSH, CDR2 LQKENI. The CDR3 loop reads CASSPPSGGRTGEQYF. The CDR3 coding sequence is TGTGCCAGCTCACCACCTTCGGGCGGGAGGACTGGAGAGCAGTACTTC.

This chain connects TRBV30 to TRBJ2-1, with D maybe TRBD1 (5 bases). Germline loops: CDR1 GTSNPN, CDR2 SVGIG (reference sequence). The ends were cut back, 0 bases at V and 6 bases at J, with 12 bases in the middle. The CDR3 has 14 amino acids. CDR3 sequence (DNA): TGTGCCTGGAGTGTGGGGCCATCCCTCAATGAGCAGTTCTTC. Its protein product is CAWSVGPSLNEQFF.

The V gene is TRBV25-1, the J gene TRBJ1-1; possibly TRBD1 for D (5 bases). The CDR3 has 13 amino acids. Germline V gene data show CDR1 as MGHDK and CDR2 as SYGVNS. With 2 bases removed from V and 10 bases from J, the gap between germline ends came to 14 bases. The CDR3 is CASSEDFSGGAFF. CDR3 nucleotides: TGTGCCAGCAGTGAAGATTTCTCGGGGGGAGCTTTCTTT.